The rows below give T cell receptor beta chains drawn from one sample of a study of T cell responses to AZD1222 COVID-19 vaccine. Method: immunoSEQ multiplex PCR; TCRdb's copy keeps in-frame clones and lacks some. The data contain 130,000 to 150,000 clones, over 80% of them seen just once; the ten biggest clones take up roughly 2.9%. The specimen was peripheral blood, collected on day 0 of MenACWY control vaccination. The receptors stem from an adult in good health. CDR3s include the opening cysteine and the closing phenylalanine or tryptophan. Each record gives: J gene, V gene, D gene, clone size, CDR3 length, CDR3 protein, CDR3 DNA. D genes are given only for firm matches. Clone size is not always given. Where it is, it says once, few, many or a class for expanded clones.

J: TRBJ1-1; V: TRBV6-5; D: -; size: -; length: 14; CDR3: CASSPPGTRTEAFF; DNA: TGTGCCAGCAGTCCCCCCGGGACAAGGACTGAAGCTTTCTTT
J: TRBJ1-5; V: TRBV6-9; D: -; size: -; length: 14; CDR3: CASSYGRGNQPQHF; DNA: TGTGCCAGCAGTTATGGGAGGGGCAATCAGCCCCAGCATTTT
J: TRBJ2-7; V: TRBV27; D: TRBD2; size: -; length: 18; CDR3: CASSLETSGRAHPYEQYF; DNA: TGTGCCAGCAGTTTAGAGACTAGCGGGAGGGCCCATCCCTACGAGCAGTACTTC
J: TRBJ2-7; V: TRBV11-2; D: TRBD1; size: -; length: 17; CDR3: CASSLGQSGQGSYEQYF; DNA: TGTGCCAGCAGCTTAGGTCAATCGGGACAGGGCTCCTACGAGCAGTACTTC
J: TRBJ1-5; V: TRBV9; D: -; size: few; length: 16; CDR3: CASSTSGTLVNQPQHF; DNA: TGTGCCAGCAGCACAAGCGGGACTCTCGTGAATCAGCCCCAGCATTTT
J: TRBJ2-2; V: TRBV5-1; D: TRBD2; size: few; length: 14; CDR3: CATTSGSGTGELFF; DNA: TGCGCCACTACCAGCGGGAGCGGCACCGGGGAGCTGTTTTTT
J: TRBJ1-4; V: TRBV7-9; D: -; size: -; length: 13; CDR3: CASSSWGDEKLFF; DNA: TGTGCCAGCAGCTCTTGGGGTGATGAAAAACTGTTTTTT
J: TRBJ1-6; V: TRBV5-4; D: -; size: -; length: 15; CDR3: CASSVGFTSNSPLHF; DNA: TGTGCCAGCAGCGTAGGGTTTACGTCTAATTCACCCCTCCACTTT
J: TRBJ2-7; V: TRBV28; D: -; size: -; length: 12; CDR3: CASKRRTTEQYF; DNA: TGTGCCAGCAAGCGACGGACTACCGAGCAGTACTTC
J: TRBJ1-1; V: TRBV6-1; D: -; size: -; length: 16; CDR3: CASSDIASYADTEAFF; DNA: TGTGCCAGCAGTGATATTGCTTCCTATGCGGACACTGAAGCTTTCTTT
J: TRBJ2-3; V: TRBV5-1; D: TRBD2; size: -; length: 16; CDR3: CASSSRAGGRTDTQYF; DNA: TGCGCCAGCAGCTCCCGAGCGGGGGGGCGCACAGATACGCAGTATTTT
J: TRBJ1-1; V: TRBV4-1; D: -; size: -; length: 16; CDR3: CASSQDLYGENTEAFF; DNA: TGCGCCAGCAGCCAAGATCTATACGGTGAGAACACTGAAGCTTTCTTT
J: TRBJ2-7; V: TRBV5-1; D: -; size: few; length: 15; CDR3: CASSLEVGSSYEQYF; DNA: TGCGCCAGCAGCTTGGAAGTCGGTAGCTCCTACGAGCAGTACTTC
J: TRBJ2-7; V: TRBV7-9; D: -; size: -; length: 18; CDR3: CASSLARRTGNVADEQYF; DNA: TGTGCCAGCAGCTTAGCTCGTCGGACAGGTAATGTAGCGGACGAGCAGTACTTC
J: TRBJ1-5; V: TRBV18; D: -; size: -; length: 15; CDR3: CASSSQQGGNQPQHF; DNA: TGTGCCAGCTCATCCCAACAGGGTGGCAATCAGCCCCAGCATTTT
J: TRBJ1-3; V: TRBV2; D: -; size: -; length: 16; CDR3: CASSILASGYGNTIYF; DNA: TGTGCCAGCAGTATTCTAGCGTCAGGGTATGGAAACACCATATATTTT
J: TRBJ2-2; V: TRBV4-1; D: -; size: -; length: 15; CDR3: CASSQPGHNTGELFF; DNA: TGCGCCAGCAGCCAGCCGGGACACAACACCGGGGAGCTGTTTTTT
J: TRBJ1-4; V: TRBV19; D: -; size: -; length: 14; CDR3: CASRVEGFREKLFF; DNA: TGTGCCAGTAGGGTTGAAGGATTTAGAGAAAAACTGTTTTTT
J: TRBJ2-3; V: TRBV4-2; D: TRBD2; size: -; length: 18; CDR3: CASSQGLAGGTSTDTQYF; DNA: TGTGCCAGCAGCCAAGGACTAGCGGGGGGGACTAGCACAGATACGCAGTATTTT
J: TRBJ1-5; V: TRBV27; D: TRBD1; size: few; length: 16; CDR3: CASSLAGGSGNQPQHF; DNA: TGTGCCAGCAGTTTAGCAGGGGGCAGCGGCAATCAGCCCCAGCATTTT
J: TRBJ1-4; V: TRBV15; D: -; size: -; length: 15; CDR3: CATSRDSLTDEKLFF; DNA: TGTGCCACCAGCAGAGACAGTTTAACGGATGAAAAACTGTTTTTT
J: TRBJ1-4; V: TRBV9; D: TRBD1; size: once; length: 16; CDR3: CASSEHYGTEYEKLFF; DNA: TGTGCCAGCAGCGAGCATTACGGGACAGAATATGAAAAACTGTTTTTT
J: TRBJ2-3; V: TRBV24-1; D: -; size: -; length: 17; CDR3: CATSDFGLAGASDTQYF; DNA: TGTGCCACCAGTGACTTTGGTCTAGCAGGTGCTTCAGATACGCAGTATTTT
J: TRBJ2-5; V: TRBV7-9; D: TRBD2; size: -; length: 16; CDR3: CASSLGRLARQETQYF; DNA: TGTGCCAGCAGCTTAGGGCGACTAGCGCGACAAGAGACCCAGTACTTC
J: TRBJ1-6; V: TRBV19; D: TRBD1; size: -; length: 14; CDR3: CASQDRGSGSPLHF; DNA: TGTGCCAGTCAAGACAGGGGGAGTGGTTCACCCCTCCACTTT
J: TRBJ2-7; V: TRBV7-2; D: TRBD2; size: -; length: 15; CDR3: CASSLASSGSYEQYF; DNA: TGTGCCAGCAGCTTGGCGTCTAGCGGGAGTTACGAGCAGTACTTC
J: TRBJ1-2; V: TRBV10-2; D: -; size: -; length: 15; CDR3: CASNRASGDLYGYTF; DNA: TGCGCCAGCAATAGGGCCAGCGGAGACCTCTATGGCTACACCTTC
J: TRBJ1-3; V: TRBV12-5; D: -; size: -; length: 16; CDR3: CASGLVLSATLNTIYF; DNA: TGTGCTAGTGGTTTGGTACTGTCAGCAACCCTAAACACCATATATTTT
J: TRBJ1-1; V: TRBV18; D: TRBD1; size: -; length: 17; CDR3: CASSPSGAGGLGTEAFF; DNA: TGTGCCAGCTCACCGTCGGGGGCAGGGGGACTTGGCACTGAAGCTTTCTTT
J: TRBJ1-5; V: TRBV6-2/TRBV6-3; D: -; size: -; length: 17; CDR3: CASSFSGKGVSNQPQHF; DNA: TGTGCCAGCAGTTTTTCCGGCAAAGGGGTCAGCAATCAGCCCCAGCATTTT
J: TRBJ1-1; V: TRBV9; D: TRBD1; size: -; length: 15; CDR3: CASSSHGTGDTEAFF; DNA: TGTGCCAGCAGCTCCCATGGGACAGGGGACACTGAAGCTTTCTTT
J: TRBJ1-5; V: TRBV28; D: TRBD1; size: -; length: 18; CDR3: CASSLWDRGSGSNQPQHF; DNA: TGTGCCAGCAGTTTATGGGACAGGGGGAGTGGGAGCAATCAGCCCCAGCATTTT
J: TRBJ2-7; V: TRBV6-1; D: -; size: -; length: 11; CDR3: CASSDMYEQYF; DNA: TGTGCCAGCAGTGATATGTACGAGCAGTACTTC
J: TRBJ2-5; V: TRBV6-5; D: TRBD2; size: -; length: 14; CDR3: CASSPSGSGETQYF; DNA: TGTGCCAGCAGTCCTAGCGGGAGCGGAGAGACCCAGTACTTC
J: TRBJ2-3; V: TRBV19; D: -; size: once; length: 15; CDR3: CASSKGTGDQIRKYF; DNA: TGTGCCAGTAGTAAGGGGACTGGGGACCAGATACGCAAGTATTTT
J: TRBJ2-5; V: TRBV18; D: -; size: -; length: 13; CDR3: CASSPGHQETQYF; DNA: TGTGCCAGCTCACCAGGGCACCAAGAGACCCAGTACTTC
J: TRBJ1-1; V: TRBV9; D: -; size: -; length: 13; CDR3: CASSVLTGTEAFF; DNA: TGTGCCAGCAGCGTGTTAACGGGCACTGAAGCTTTCTTT
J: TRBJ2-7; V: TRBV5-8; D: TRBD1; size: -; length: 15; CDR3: CASSLGQGLAYEQYF; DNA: TGTGCCAGCAGCTTGGGACAGGGGCTCGCCTACGAGCAGTACTTC
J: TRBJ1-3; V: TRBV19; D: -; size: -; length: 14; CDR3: CASSLTDSGNTIYF; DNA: TGTGCCAGTAGTCTAACTGACTCTGGAAACACCATATATTTT
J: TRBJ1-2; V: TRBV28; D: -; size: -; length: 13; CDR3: CASAKGLSYGYTF; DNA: TGTGCCAGCGCGAAGGGGCTCTCCTATGGCTACACCTTC
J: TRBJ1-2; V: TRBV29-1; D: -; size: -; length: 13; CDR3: CSVELSTSYGYTF; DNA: TGCAGCGTTGAATTATCGACAAGCTATGGCTACACCTTC
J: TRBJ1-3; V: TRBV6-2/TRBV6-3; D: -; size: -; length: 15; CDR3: CASSVPVISGNTIYF; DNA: TGTGCCAGCAGTGTACCAGTGATCTCTGGAAACACCATATATTTT
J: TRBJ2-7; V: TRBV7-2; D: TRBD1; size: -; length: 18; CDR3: CASSFGISGTASSYEQYF; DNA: TGTGCCAGCAGCTTCGGAATTTCCGGGACAGCTAGCTCCTACGAGCAGTACTTC
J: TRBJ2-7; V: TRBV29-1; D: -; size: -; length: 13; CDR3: CSVLTGLSYEQYF; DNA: TGCAGCGTTCTAACAGGCCTATCCTACGAGCAGTACTTC
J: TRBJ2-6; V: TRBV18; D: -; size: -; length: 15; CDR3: CASSGGHLGANVLTF; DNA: TGTGCCAGCTCAGGAGGGCATCTGGGGGCCAACGTCCTGACTTTC
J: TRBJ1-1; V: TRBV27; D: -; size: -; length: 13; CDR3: CASSLGLSTEAFF; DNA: TGTGCCAGCAGTTTAGGCCTGAGCACTGAAGCTTTCTTT
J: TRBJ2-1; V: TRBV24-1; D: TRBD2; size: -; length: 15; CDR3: CATSDRASGRHEQFF; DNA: TGTGCCACCAGTGATCGGGCTAGCGGGAGGCATGAGCAGTTCTTC
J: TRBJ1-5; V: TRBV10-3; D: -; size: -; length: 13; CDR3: CAISESEGQPQHF; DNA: TGTGCCATCAGTGAGTCGGAGGGACAGCCCCAGCATTTT
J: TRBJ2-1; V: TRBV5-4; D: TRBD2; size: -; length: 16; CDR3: CASSGVGLAGPNEQFF; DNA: TGTGCCAGCAGCGGGGTGGGACTAGCGGGCCCCAATGAGCAGTTCTTC
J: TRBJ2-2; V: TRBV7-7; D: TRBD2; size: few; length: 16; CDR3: CASSAGGGTNTGELFF; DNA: TGTGCCAGCAGCGCGGGAGGGGGGACGAACACCGGGGAGCTGTTTTTT
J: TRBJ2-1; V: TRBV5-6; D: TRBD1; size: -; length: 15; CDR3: CASSLNPGGYNEQFF; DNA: TGTGCCAGCAGCTTGAATCCAGGGGGTTACAATGAGCAGTTCTTC
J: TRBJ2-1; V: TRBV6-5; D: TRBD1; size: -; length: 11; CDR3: CASNRGNEQFF; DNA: TGTGCCAGCAACAGGGGCAATGAGCAGTTCTTC
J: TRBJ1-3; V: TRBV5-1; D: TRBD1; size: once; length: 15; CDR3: CASSSDRGYGNTIYF; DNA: TGCGCCAGCAGCTCGGACAGGGGGTATGGAAACACCATATATTTT
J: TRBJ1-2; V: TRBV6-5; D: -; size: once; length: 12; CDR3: CASSSTGYGYTF; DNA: TGTGCCAGCAGTTCAACGGGGTATGGCTACACCTTC
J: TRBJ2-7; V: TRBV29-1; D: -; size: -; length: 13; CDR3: CSVRGGVTYEQYF; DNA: TGCAGCGTGCGGGGAGGTGTTACCTACGAGCAGTACTTC
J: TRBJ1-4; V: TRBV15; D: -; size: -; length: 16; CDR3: CATSRDRRASNEKLFF; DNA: TGTGCCACCAGCAGAGATAGGAGGGCCTCGAATGAAAAACTGTTTTTT
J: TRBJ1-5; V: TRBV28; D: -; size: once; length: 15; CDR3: CASSLLGGIIRPQHF; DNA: TGTGCCAGCAGTCTCCTCGGGGGTATCATCAGGCCCCAGCATTTT
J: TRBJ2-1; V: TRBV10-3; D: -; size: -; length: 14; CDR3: CAISETWADNEQFF; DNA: TGTGCCATCAGTGAGACATGGGCGGACAATGAGCAGTTCTTC
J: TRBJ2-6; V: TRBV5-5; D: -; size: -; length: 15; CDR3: CASSLDSSGANVLTF; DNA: TGTGCCAGCAGCTTAGACAGCTCTGGGGCCAACGTCCTGACTTTC